A selection of T cell receptor beta chains follows, all from one sample in a study of blood T cell repertoires in COVID-19. The repertoire was sequenced with immunoSEQ multiplex PCR; TCRdb's copy has only in-frame clones and lacks some. The sample records around 260,000 clones, 75% to 95% being singletons. The sequenced material came from peripheral blood. The receptors come from a person aged 18 to 29 with COVID-19, enrolled during active disease. CDR3s include the opening cysteine and the closing phenylalanine or tryptophan. A D gene is named only where the DNA matches it firmly. Part of the rows lack a size; the others show once, few, many or a class for expanded clones.

v_call	j_call	clone_size	d_call	cdr3_length	cdr3_aa	cdr3_nt
TRBV24-1	TRBJ2-3	NA	TRBD1	15	CATSDPGQDTDTQYF	TGTGCCACCAGTGACCCTGGACAGGACACAGATACGCAGTATTTT
TRBV12-5	TRBJ1-2	NA	NA	16	CASGPDVGQINYGYTF	TGTGCTAGTGGCCCAGACGTAGGACAGATAAACTATGGCTACACCTTC
TRBV24-1	TRBJ2-3	NA	TRBD2	15	CATSDSGGNTDTQYF	TGTGCCACCAGTGATTCGGGGGGAAACACAGATACGCAGTATTTT
TRBV11-2	TRBJ1-4	NA	TRBD1	15	CASSLGTGPVEKLFF	TGTGCCAGCAGCTTAGGGACAGGGCCTGTTGAAAAACTGTTTTTT
TRBV7-9	TRBJ2-1	once	TRBD2	16	CASQGHRGEGLGEQFF	TGTGCCAGCCAAGGGCATCGCGGGGAGGGGCTGGGAGAGCAGTTCTTC
TRBV29-1	TRBJ1-2	NA	NA	13	CSAGHAPNYGYTF	TGCAGCGCGGGACATGCTCCTAACTATGGCTACACCTTC
TRBV24-1	TRBJ2-3	NA	TRBD1	15	CATSDIGGATDTQYF	TGTGCCACCAGTGACATAGGGGGCGCAACAGATACGCAGTATTTT
TRBV5-1	TRBJ1-1	NA	NA	15	CASSLRAGTNTEAFF	TGCGCCAGCAGCCTGCGGGCTGGCACGAACACTGAAGCTTTCTTT
TRBV4-1	TRBJ2-4	NA	NA	17	CASSQGAQGGAKNIQYF	TGCGCCAGCAGCCAAGGAGCCCAAGGGGGTGCCAAAAACATTCAGTACTTC
TRBV19	TRBJ1-2	once	TRBD1	15	CASSMGTGTYYGYTF	TGTGCCAGTAGTATGGGGACAGGGACGTACTATGGCTACACCTTC
TRBV14	TRBJ1-2	NA	TRBD1	17	CASSQGSGQGRGYGYTF	TGTGCCAGCAGCCAAGGGTCCGGACAGGGTCGGGGCTATGGCTACACCTTC
TRBV28	TRBJ1-5	NA	NA	15	CASSSQGSGNQPQHF	TGTGCCAGCAGTTCACAGGGTTCTGGTAATCAGCCCCAGCATTTT
TRBV27	TRBJ2-3	NA	TRBD2	15	CASSLPGGVTDTQYF	TGTGCCAGCAGTTTACCGGGGGGTGTCACAGATACGCAGTATTTT
TRBV19	TRBJ1-5	NA	NA	15	CASSIGRPAVHPQHF	TGTGCCAGTAGTATAGGGCGGCCCGCGGTCCATCCCCAGCATTTT
TRBV28	TRBJ2-1	NA	NA	16	CASSLWRERRDNEQFF	TGTGCCAGCAGTTTATGGCGGGAACGGAGGGACAATGAGCAGTTCTTC
TRBV24-1	TRBJ1-2	once	NA	13	CATSVGAFYGYTF	TGTGCCACCAGTGTAGGAGCCTTCTATGGCTACACCTTC
TRBV2	TRBJ2-5	NA	NA	14	CASSAGSGRETQYF	TGTGCCAGCAGTGCCGGGAGTGGTCGAGAGACCCAGTACTTC
TRBV27	TRBJ1-4	NA	TRBD1	14	CASRSTGANEKLFF	TGTGCCAGCAGATCGACAGGGGCTAATGAAAAACTGTTTTTT
TRBV5-4	TRBJ2-3	NA	NA	12	CASKYNTDTQYF	TGTGCCAGCAAGTACAACACAGATACGCAGTATTTT
TRBV5-1	TRBJ2-1	NA	TRBD2	17	CASSLVSGSGGRSEQFF	TGCGCCAGCAGCTTGGTTTCGGGGTCGGGCGGGAGGTCGGAGCAGTTCTTC
TRBV6-2/TRBV6-3	TRBJ2-4	NA	TRBD1	19	CASSGQGQAAAGAKNIQYF	TGTGCCAGCAGTGGACAGGGACAGGCTGCAGCGGGAGCCAAAAACATTCAGTACTTC
TRBV27	TRBJ1-1	NA	NA	14	CASSLFTGLTEAFF	TGTGCCAGCAGTTTATTCACAGGGCTGACTGAAGCTTTCTTT
TRBV10-3	TRBJ1-4	NA	NA	12	CAISENLDSLFF	TGTGCCATCAGCGAAAACCTTGACAGCCTGTTTTTT
TRBV19	TRBJ2-2	NA	NA	15	CASSKGKTGGGELFF	TGTGCCAGTAGTAAAGGGAAGACAGGAGGTGGGGAGCTGTTTTTT
TRBV6-4	TRBJ2-1	NA	TRBD2	14	CASRTSGSSDEQFF	TGTGCCAGCCGTACCAGCGGGAGTTCTGATGAGCAGTTCTTC